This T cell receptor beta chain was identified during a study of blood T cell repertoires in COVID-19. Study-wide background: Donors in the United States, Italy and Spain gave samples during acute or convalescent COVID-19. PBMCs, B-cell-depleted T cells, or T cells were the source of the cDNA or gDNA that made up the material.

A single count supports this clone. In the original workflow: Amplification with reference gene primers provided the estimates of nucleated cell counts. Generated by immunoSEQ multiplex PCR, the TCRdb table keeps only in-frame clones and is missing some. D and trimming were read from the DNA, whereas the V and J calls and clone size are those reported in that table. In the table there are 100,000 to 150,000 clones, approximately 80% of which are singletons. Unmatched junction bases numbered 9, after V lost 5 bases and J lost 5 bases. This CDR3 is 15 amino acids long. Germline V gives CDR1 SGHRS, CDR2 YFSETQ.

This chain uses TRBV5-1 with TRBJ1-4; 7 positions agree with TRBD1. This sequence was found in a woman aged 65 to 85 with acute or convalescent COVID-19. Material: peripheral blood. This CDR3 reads CASRSGLTGNEKLFF. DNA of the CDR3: TGCGCCAGCAGATCTGGACTGACAGGGAATGAAAAACTGTTTTTT.